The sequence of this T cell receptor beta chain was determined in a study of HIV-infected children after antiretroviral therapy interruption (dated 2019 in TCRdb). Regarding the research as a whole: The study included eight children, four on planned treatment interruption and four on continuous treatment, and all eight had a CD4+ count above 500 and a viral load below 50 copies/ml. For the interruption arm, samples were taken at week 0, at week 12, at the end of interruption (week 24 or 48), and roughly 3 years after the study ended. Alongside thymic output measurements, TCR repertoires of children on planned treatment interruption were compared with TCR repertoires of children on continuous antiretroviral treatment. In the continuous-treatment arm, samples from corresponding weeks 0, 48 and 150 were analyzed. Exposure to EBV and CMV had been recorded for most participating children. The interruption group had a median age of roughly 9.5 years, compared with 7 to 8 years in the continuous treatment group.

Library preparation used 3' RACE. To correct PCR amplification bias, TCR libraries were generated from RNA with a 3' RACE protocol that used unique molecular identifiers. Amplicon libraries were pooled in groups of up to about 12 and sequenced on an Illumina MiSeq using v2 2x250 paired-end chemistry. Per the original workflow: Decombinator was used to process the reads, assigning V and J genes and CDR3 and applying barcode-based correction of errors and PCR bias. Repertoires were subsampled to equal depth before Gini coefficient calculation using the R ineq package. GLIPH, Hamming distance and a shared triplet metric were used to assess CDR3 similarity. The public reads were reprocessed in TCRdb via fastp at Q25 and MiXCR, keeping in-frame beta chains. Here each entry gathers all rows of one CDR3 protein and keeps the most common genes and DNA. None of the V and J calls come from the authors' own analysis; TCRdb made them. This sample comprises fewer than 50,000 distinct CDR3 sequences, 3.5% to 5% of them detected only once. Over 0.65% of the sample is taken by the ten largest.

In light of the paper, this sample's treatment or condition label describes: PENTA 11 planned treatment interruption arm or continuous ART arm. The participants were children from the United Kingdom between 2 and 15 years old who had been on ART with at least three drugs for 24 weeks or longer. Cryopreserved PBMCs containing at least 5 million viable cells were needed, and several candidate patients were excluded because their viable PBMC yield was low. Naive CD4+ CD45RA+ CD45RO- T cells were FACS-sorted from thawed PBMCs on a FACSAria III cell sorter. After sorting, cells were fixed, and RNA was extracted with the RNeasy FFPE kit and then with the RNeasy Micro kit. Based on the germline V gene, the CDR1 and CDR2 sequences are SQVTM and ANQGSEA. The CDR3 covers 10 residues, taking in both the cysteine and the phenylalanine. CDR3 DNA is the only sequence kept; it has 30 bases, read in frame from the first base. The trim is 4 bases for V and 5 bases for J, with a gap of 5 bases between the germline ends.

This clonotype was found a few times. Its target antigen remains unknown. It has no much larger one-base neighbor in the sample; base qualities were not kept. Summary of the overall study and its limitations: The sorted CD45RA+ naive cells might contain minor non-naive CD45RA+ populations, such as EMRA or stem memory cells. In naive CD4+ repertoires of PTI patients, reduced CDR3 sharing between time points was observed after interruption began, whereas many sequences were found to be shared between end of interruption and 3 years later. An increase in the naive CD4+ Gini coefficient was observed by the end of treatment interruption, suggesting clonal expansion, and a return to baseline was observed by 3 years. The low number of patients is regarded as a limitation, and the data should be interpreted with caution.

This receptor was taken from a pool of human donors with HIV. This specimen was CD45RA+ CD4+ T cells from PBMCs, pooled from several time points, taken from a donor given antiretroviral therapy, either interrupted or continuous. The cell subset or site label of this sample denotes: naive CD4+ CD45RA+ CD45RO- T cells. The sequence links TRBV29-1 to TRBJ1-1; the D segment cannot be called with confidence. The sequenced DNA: TGCAGCGTTGTAGGGACTGAAGCTTTCTTT. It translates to CSVVGTEAFF.